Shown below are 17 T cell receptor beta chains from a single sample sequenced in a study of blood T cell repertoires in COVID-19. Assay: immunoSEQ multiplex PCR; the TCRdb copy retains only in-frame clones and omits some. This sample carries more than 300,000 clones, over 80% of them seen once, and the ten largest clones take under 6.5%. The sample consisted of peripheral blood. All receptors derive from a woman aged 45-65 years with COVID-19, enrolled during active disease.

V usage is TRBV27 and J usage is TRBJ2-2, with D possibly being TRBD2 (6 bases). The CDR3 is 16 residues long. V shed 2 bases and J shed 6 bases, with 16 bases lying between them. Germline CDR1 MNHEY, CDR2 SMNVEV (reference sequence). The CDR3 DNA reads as TGTGCCAGCAGTTTAGGAGGGTCGCACCTGGCCGGGGAGCTGTTTTTT. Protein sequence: CASSLGGSHLAGELFF.

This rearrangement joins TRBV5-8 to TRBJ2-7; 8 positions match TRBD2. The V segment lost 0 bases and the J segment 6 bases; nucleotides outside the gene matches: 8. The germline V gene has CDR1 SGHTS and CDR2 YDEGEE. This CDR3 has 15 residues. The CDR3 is CASSLGREGLFEQYF. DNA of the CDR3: TGTGCCAGCAGCTTGGGTCGGGAGGGCCTTTTCGAGCAGTACTTC.

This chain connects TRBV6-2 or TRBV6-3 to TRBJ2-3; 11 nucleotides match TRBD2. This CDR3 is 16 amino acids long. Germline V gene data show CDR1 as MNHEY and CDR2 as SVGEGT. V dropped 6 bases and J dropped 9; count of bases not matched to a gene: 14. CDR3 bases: TGTGCCAGCAGCCCCGCTGGGACTAGCGGAAGGAGCACGCAGTATTTT. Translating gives CASSPAGTSGRSTQYF.

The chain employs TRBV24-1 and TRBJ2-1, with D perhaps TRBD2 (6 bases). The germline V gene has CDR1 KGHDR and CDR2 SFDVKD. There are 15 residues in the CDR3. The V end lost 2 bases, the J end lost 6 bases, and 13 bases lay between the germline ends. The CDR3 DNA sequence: TGTGCCACCAGTGATTCCCGGGACTTGAGCAATGAGCAGTTCTTC. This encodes CATSDSRDLSNEQFF.

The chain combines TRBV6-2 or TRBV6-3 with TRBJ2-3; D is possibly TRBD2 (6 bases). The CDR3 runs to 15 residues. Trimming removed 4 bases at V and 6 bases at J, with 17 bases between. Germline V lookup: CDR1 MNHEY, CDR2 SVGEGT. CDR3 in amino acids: CASSSLAPHVDTQYF. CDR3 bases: TGTGCCAGCAGTTCACTAGCCCCCCATGTGGATACGCAGTATTTT.

The CDR3 DNA is TGCGCCAGCAGCTCGACTAGCGTGAGCACAGATACGCAGTATTTT. It is translated as CASSSTSVSTDTQYF. The rearrangement joins TRBV5-1 to TRBJ2-3, with 8 bases identical to TRBD2. J gave up 0 bases and V 3 bases, and 3 bases lay outside the gene matches. Per the germline V gene, CDR1 is SGHRS and CDR2 is YFSETQ. CDR3 length: 15 amino acids.

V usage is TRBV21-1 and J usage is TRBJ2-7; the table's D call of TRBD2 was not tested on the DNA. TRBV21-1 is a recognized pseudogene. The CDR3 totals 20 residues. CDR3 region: CASSRKPGLAGVEDSYEQYF. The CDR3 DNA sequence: TGTGCCAGCAGCAGAAAACCGGGACTAGCGGGAGTTGAAGACTCCTACGAGCAGTACTTC.

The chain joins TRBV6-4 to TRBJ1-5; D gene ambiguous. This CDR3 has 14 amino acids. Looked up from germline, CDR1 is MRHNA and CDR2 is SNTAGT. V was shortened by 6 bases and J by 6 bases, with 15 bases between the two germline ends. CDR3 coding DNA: TGTGCCAGCAGCCCTAGCGTAGGGTTTCAGCCCCAGCATTTT. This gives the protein CASSPSVGFQPQHF.

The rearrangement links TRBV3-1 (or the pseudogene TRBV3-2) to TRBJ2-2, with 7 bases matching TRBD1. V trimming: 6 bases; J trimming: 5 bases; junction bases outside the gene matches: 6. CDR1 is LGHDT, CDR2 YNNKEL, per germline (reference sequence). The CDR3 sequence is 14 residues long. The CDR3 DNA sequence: TGTGCCAGCAGAAAGACAGGGAATACCGGGGAGCTGTTTTTT. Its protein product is CASRKTGNTGELFF.

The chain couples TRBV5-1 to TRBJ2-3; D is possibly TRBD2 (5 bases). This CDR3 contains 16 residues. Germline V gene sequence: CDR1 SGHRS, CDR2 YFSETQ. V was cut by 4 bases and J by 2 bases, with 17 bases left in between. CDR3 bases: TGCGCCAGCAGCCCCACGCCGGGATCCCCCACAGATACGCAGTATTTT. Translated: CASSPTPGSPTDTQYF.

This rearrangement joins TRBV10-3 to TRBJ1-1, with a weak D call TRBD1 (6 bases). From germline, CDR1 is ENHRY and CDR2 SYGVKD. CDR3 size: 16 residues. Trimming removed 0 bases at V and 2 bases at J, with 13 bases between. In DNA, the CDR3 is TGTGCCATCAGTGAGTCTCCCGGGACAAGAAACACTGAAGCTTTCTTT. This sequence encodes CAISESPGTRNTEAFF.

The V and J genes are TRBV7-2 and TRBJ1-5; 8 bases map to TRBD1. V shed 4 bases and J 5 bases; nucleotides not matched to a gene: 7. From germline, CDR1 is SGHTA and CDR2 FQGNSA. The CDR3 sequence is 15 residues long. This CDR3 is CASSYIGTGHQPQHF. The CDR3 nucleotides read TGTGCCAGCAGCTATATCGGGACAGGCCATCAGCCCCAGCATTTT.

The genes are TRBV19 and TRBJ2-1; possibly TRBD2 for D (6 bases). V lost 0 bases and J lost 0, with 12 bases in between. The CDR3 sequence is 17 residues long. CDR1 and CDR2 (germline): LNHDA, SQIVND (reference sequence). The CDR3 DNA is TGTGCCAGTAGTATAGATCGCAGCGGGTCCTCCTACAATGAGCAGTTCTTC. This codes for CASSIDRSGSSYNEQFF.

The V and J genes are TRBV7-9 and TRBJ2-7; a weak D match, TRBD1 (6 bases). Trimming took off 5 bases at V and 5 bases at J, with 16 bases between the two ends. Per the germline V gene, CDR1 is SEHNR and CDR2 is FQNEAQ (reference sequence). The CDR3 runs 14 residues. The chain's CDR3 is CASSDPGEFHEQYF. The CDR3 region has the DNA TGTGCCAGCAGCGACCCAGGGGAATTCCACGAGCAGTACTTC.

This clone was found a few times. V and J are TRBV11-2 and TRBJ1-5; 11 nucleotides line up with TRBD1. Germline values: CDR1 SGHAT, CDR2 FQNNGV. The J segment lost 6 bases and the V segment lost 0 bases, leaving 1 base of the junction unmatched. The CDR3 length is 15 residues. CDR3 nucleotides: TGTGCCAGCAGCTTAGACGGGACAGGGGGTCAGCCCCAGCATTTT. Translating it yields CASSLDGTGGQPQHF.

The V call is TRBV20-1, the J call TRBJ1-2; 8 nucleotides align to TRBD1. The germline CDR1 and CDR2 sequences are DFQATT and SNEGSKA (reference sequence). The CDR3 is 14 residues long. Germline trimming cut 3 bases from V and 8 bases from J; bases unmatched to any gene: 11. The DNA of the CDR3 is TGCAGTGCTAGTCCACCGGACAGGGTAGCCGGCTACACCTTC. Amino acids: CSASPPDRVAGYTF.

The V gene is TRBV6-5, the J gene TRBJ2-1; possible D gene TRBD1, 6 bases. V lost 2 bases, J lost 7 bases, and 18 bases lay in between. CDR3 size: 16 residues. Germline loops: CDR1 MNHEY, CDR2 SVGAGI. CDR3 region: CASSYGGQLLRNEQFF. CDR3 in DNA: TGTGCCAGCAGTTACGGTGGACAGCTTCTACGGAATGAGCAGTTCTTC.